These 2 T cell receptor beta chains were all obtained from the same sample, sequenced in a study of vaccination and CD4 T cells after COVID-19 (dated by TCRdb to the early 2020s). Their recognized antigens are unknown. Library construction relied on PCR. Reads for this sample came from an Illumina iSeq 100. DNA from cultured CD4+ T cells was subjected to TCR sequencing with the Oncomine TCR Beta short-read assay at the Johns Hopkins FTIC core. TCRdb redid the processing of the public reads, applying fastp at Q25 and MiXCR, and retained in-frame beta chains. Rows merge per CDR3 protein into single entries with the most common DNA and genes. In this sample the table shows about 18,000 distinct CDR3 sequences, 70% of which occur a single time. The top ten clones comprise 4.5% to 7% of the sample. Taken with the paper, the label for treatment or condition translates to: roughly ten-day PBMC culture with coronavirus spike peptide pools or control peptides (ViraFEST assay).

The material sequenced was CD4+ T cells from blood, cultured in vitro. The receptors here all came from a human donor who had recovered from COVID-19.

The chain joins TRBV25-1 to TRBJ1-1; maybe TRBD1 (5 bases). This CDR3 is built from 15 residues. Germline CDR1 is MGHDK and CDR2 is SYGVNS. V was trimmed by 3 bases and J by 0 bases, leaving 11 bases between them. CDR3 region: CASSEGQFLNTEAFF. The CDR3 DNA is TGTGCCAGCAGTGAGGGGCAGTTTTTGAACACTGAAGCTTTCTTT.

This chain uses TRBV29-1 with TRBJ1-2; D is perhaps TRBD1 (6 bases). Trimming took off 6 bases at V and 5 bases at J, with 19 bases between the two ends. Germline CDR1 SQVTM, CDR2 ANQGSEA. The CDR3 sequence is 14 residues long. CDR3 in amino acids: CSVQGTAGVYGYTF. The CDR3 coding sequence is TGCAGCGTCCAGGGGACGGCAGGGGTATATGGCTACACCTTC.